The T cell receptor beta chain under discussion was sequenced for a study of naive and memory T cell subsets (TCRdb year 2017). For the study in its entirety: The study applied an open-source, UMI-based TCR alpha and beta sequencing pipeline to sorted naive and memory peripheral blood T cell subsets. The functional CMV T cell responses agreed completely with IgG serology results. RNA was DNase-treated and reverse transcribed with TCR constant-region primers, mostly using SuperScript III. Paper-wide results and their limitations: Gini index rose and Shannon and inverse Simpson diversity fell from naive through CM, EM and EMRA in both CD4 and CD8 cells. RNA-based TCR counts may be affected by expression changes linked to T cell activation and differentiation. The abundance of TCRs followed a power law with an exponent that differed between naive and memory subsets yet stayed consistent across the three individuals. Following error correction, more than 95% of naive TCR sequences occurred only once, which made naive abundance distributions much steeper than those of memory subsets. Each clonotype was defined as a single alpha or beta chain sequence rather than as a paired alpha/beta receptor. The repertoire findings for the naive and memory subsets could not be validated, as no ground truth was available.

This clonotype was recorded many times. Its antigen is still unknown. Within one base of it there is no much larger clone, and no base qualities were kept. From the second PCR step onward, the TCR alpha chain libraries and the TCR beta chain libraries were amplified separately. Donor CMV status was determined by IFNgamma production from CD4+ T cells after overnight stimulation of fresh PBMCs with CMV viral lysate. CD4 T cells were positively selected using Miltenyi beads, after which CD8 T cells were positively selected from the CD4-negative fraction. After staining for CD3, CD4, CD8, CD45RA, CD27 and a live/dead dye, cells were sorted on a BD Aria II into four subsets based on CD45RA and CD27. Blood was obtained from a few healthy volunteers, and the blood from each volunteer was fractionated into CD4 and CD8 T cells and subsequently into four differentiation subsets. Around 110 ml of peripheral blood was taken from each donor, and PBMC were separated by density-gradient centrifugation on Ficoll-Paque PLUS. After sorting, cells were lysed in RLT buffer, RNA was extracted using a Qiagen RNeasy kit, and the extracted RNA was stored at -80 degrees C.

The CDR3 starts with the cysteine, ends with the phenylalanine, and has 16 residues. Of all the DNA, just the CDR3 is kept, 48 bases in frame from base 1. CDR1 and CDR2 are drawn from the germline V gene (reference sequence): DFQATT, SNEGSKA. V trim: 6 bases; J trim: 2 bases; unmatched bases: 7. Libraries were prepared through UMI-ligation and nested PCR. To cover both TRBC1 and TRBC2, the beta constant-region primer consisted of an equimolar mix of two oligonucleotides. A single-stranded oligonucleotide containing the SP2 primer and a 12-nucleotide UMI was joined to the 3' end of the cDNA by T4 RNA ligase 1. The ligated cDNA went through four rounds of PCR with nested alpha and beta constant-region primers together with the SP2 primer. Incubation of the ligation reaction was carried out at 16 degrees C for roughly 20-25 hours. PCR2 was usually performed as a SYBR Green qPCR and halted at a preset threshold so that over-amplification would not occur. All purifications after the first were performed with Agencourt AMPure XP magnetic beads. Library quantification was done by Qubit, followed by a TapeStation check on which the main peak was expected at around 650 bp. Pooled libraries were sequenced on an Illumina MiSeq with v2 2x251 paired-end kits, typically giving roughly 1-2.3 million reads per sample. Each sample library was pooled at approximately 4 nM, and roughly 4.5-7% PhiX was included to improve cluster recognition. In the authors' own workflow: Decombinator assigned V and J genes to Demultiplexor-processed FASTQ reads by tag matching, allowing a single base-pair mismatch. Collapsinator used UMIs to correct both sequencing errors and frequency errors arising from PCR heterogeneity. CDR3Translator translated TCRs and extracted CDR3s from the conserved cysteine to the FGXG phenylalanine, flagging non-productive sequences. Gini, Shannon entropy and inverse Simpson indices were calculated on repertoires subsampled to equal numbers of UMI-defined TCRs. Clonotype abundance distributions were fitted to a power law by maximum likelihood within the linear range. On one naive CD8 sample, the pipeline and MIGEC gave similar UMI counts, unique TCR numbers and clonal distributions. A set of 6,000 to 8,000 CMV-associated CDR3 sequences, compiled from VDJdb and a published dataset, was used to search the repertoires. TCRdb trimmed public reads at Q25 via fastp, called clones via MiXCR and kept in-frame beta chains. Rows with one shared CDR3 protein collapse into an entry with the most common genes and DNA. TCRdb's processing, not the authors', yielded these V and J calls. Present in this sample are under 100,000 distinct CDR3 sequences, 7% of which were seen just once. Together, the top ten hold 1.6% of the sample.

The TCR comes from a human donor in good health. The sequence is built from TRBV20-1 and TRBJ2-6, with 10 middle bases fitting TRBD1. Sample: central memory CD4+ T cells from blood. The intended sense of this specimen's cell subset or site label: central memory, CD45RA- CD27+. The CDR3 sequence is CSAPGQGPPGANVLTF. The nucleotide sequence is TGCAGTGCCCCGGGACAGGGGCCCCCTGGGGCCAACGTCCTGACTTTC.